A single sample is the source of the 20 T cell receptor beta chains below, sequenced in a study of technical replicates of blood from a handful of donors. The assay was immunoSEQ multiplex PCR, and TCRdb's table has in-frame clones only and misses some. The sample includes about 100,000 clones, around 96% of them seen just once. Sequencing was carried out using T cells isolated from PBMCs. The source is a human donor in good health.

This chain links TRBV19 with TRBJ2-1, with 8 nucleotides matching TRBD1. The trim removed 7 bases at V and 6 bases at J, leaving 8 bases unmatched. CDR3 length equals 14 residues. CDR1 LNHDA and CDR2 SQIVND come from the germline V gene (reference sequence). CDR3 residues: CASTTDREINEQFF. CDR3 in DNA: TGTGCCAGTACTACGGACAGGGAGATCAATGAGCAGTTCTTC.

The V gene is TRBV28, the J gene TRBJ2-5, with D unresolved. Germline assignment: CDR1 MDHEN and CDR2 SYDVKM. V shed 5 bases and J shed 6 bases, with 16 bases lying between them. The CDR3 runs to 14 residues. The CDR3, as DNA: TGTGCCAGCAGTCCGGAGACGATTATCCAGACCCAGTACTTC. This encodes CASSPETIIQTQYF.

This clone was recorded once. V usage is TRBV30 and J usage is TRBJ1-2; D remains ambiguous. V dropped 1 base and J dropped 4 bases, with 10 bases sitting between them. CDR3 length: 13 residues. The V gene's germline CDR1 is GTSNPN and CDR2 SVGIG (reference sequence). The CDR3 nucleotides read TGTGCCTGGAGTGCCGATCGGGTCTATGGCTACACCTTC. Translated, it gives CAWSADRVYGYTF.

This chain joins TRBV5-1 and TRBJ2-1; TRBD2 agrees at 7 bases. Trimming at V came to 4 bases and at J to 7 bases, leaving 11 bases not matched to a gene. CDR3 length: 15 amino acids. Looked up from germline, CDR1 is SGHRS and CDR2 is YFSETQ. The CDR3 region has the DNA TGCGCCAGCAGCGTTATTACGGGGGGTATTAATGAGCAGTTCTTC. Residues: CASSVITGGINEQFF.

The chain has TRBV6-1 and TRBJ2-3; 11 nucleotides line up with TRBD2. Germline trimming cut 2 bases from V and 4 bases from J; bases unmatched to any gene: 2. The CDR3 runs to 15 residues. Germline V gene sequence: CDR1 MNHNS, CDR2 SASEGT. The CDR3 reads CASSETSGSSDTQYF. CDR3 DNA: TGTGCCAGCAGTGAAACTAGCGGGAGTTCAGATACGCAGTATTTT.

The rearrangement joins TRBV5-1 to TRBJ1-2; D uncertain. The CDR3 spans 15 residues. The germline gives CDR1 SGHRS, CDR2 YFSETQ. V gave up 2 bases and J gave up 6 bases, with 17 bases separating them. The CDR3 loop reads CASSFAGYAADGYTF. In nucleotides, the CDR3 is TGCGCCAGCAGCTTTGCGGGTTACGCCGCAGATGGCTACACCTTC.

In this sample, this clone turned up once. The gene calls are TRBV11-1 and TRBJ1-1; no firm D call. CDR1 and CDR2 (germline): SGHAT, FQDESV (reference sequence). This CDR3 comprises 15 residues. Trimming left V 3 bases short and J 1 base short, with 12 bases between. Here the CDR3 DNA reads TGTGCCAGCAGCTTCTGGGATGGAGGGAACACTGAAGCTTTCTTT. It translates to CASSFWDGGNTEAFF.

This CDR3 reads CASSIQGLLYGYTF. The CDR3 coding sequence is TGTGCCAGTAGTATCCAGGGGCTCCTCTATGGCTACACCTTC. The chain couples TRBV19 to TRBJ1-2; TRBD1 might be the D (6 bases). The CDR3 sequence is 14 residues long. Trimming removed 3 bases at V and 4 bases at J, with 12 bases between. The germline gives CDR1 LNHDA, CDR2 SQIVND (reference sequence).

The V and J genes are TRBV9 and TRBJ2-7, with TRBD1 as a possible D gene (5 bases). Germline V gives CDR1 SGDLS, CDR2 YYNGEE. The length of the CDR3 is 13 residues. V dropped 0 bases and J dropped 5 bases, with 9 bases sitting between them. CDR3 protein: CASSVDLGDEQYF. The CDR3 region has the DNA TGTGCCAGCAGCGTAGATTTAGGGGACGAGCAGTACTTC.

V usage is TRBV21-1 and J usage is TRBJ2-7; the table gives TRBD2 as D, unverified against the DNA. TRBV21-1 is a recognized pseudogene. The CDR3 covers 10 residues. This CDR3 is CASSKAAGSF. The DNA for the CDR3 is TGTGCCAGCAGCAAAGCAGCCGGGTCCTTC.

J is TRBJ1-1 and V is TRBV27; 7 bases fit TRBD1. The germline CDR1 and CDR2 sequences are MNHEY and SMNVEV (reference sequence). Trimming took 4 bases from V and 2 from J; bases not matched to a gene: 4. The CDR3 totals 14 residues. The CDR3 reads CASSSRGENTEAFF. CDR3 DNA: TGTGCCAGCAGTTCCAGGGGGGAAAACACTGAAGCTTTCTTT.

The chain carries TRBV2 and TRBJ2-7; a weak D match, TRBD1 (6 bases). The germline V gene encodes CDR1 SNHLY and CDR2 FYNNEI. This CDR3 is built from 15 residues. Trimming removed 7 bases from V and 12 bases from J, with 28 bases in between. This chain's CDR3 is CASIPPRDIGKVRYF. The DNA of the CDR3 is TGTGCCAGCATACCACCCAGGGACATAGGTAAAGTTCGGTACTTC.

In its sample, this clone was seen once. The chain uses TRBV6-5 and TRBJ1-2; perhaps TRBD1 as D (6 bases). The V and J ends lost 5 bases and 8 bases respectively, with 12 bases between them. The CDR3 is 12 amino acids. Germline-derived CDR1 and CDR2 are MNHEY and SVGAGI. The CDR3 protein is CASSEGEWGYTF. Written as DNA, the CDR3 is TGTGCCAGCAGTGAGGGGGAATGGGGCTACACCTTC.

CDR3 protein: CASSRLPGQTILSGYTF. The CDR3 DNA is TGTGCCAGTAGCAGACTCCCGGGACAGACTATCTTATCTGGCTACACCTTC. The chain is built from TRBV19 and TRBJ1-2, with 7 positions matching TRBD1. The CDR3 sequence is 17 residues long. Germline V gene sequence: CDR1 LNHDA, CDR2 SQIVND (reference sequence). The trim removed 6 bases at V and 7 bases at J, leaving 20 bases unmatched.

With respect to this clone: This CDR3 is also generated by other DNA sequences in the sample. The V gene is TRBV13, the J gene TRBJ1-5; the D gene is possibly TRBD1 (6 bases). This CDR3 has 14 amino acids. Germline loops: CDR1 PRHDT, CDR2 FYEKMQ (reference sequence). Deletions cut 0 bases from V and 4 bases from J, with 7 bases between. For the CDR3, the DNA is TGTGCCAGCAGCTTAGGGACAGGAAATCAGCCCCAGCATTTT. Protein: CASSLGTGNQPQHF. Combining the CDR3 with reference TRBV13 and TRBJ1-5 gives the whole variable domain AAGVIQSPRHLIKEKRETATLKCYPIPRHDTVYWYQQGPGQDPQFLISFYEKMQSDKGSIPDRFSAQQFSDYHSELNMSSLELGDSALYFCASSLGTGNQPQHFGDGTRLSIL.

V gene TRBV5-1 combines with J gene TRBJ2-3, with 7 bases matching TRBD2. The CDR3 contains 14 residues. The ends lost 4 bases at V and 4 bases at J; junction bases unmatched: 6. Germline assignment: CDR1 SGHRS and CDR2 YFSETQ. The CDR3 DNA follows: TGCGCCAGCAGCCAAGGACTAGAGGCAGATACGCAGTATTTT. This gives the protein CASSQGLEADTQYF. Full variable domain (rest looked up from reference TRBV5-1 and TRBJ2-3): KAGVTQTPRYLIKTRGQQVTLSCSPISGHRSVSWYQQTPGQGLQFLFEYFSETQRNKGNFPGRFSGRQFSNSRSEMNVSTLELGDSALYLCASSQGLEADTQYFGPGTRLTVL.

The V gene is TRBV7-2, the J gene TRBJ2-2; 7 bases map to TRBD2. Looked up from germline, CDR1 is SGHTA and CDR2 is FQGNSA. The J segment lost 3 bases and the V segment lost 4 bases, leaving 11 bases of the junction unmatched. The CDR3 totals 17 residues. The CDR3 bases are TGTGCCAGCAGCTCCACTCCGGGCGGGAGAGACACCGGGGAGCTGTTTTTT. This encodes CASSSTPGGRDTGELFF.

The V call is TRBV5-6, the J call TRBJ1-5; 8 bases are shared with TRBD1. Trimming at V came to 1 base and at J to 0 bases, leaving 3 bases not matched to a gene. Germline CDR1 reads SGHDT; CDR2 reads YYEEEE. The CDR3 consists of 16 residues. For the CDR3, the DNA is TGTGCCAGCAGCTTGAGGGACAGGTATAGCAATCAGCCCCAGCATTTT. Protein sequence: CASSLRDRYSNQPQHF. Looking up the rest from reference TRBV5-6 and TRBJ1-5 gives the full variable domain: DAGVTQSPTHLIKTRGQQVTLRCSPKSGHDTVSWYQQALGQGPQFIFQYYEEEERQRGNFPDRFSGHQFPNYSSELNVNALLLGDSALYLCASSLRDRYSNQPQHFGDGTRLSIL.

The rearrangement uses TRBV7-9 and TRBJ2-5; 7 nucleotides align to TRBD2. Trimming took 6 bases from V and 1 from J; bases not matched to a gene: 5. The CDR3 contains 14 residues. Germline lookup yields CDR1 SEHNR and CDR2 FQNEAQ (reference sequence). CDR3 in amino acids: CASRYTSAQETQYF. The DNA for the CDR3 is TGTGCCAGCAGATATACTAGCGCCCAAGAGACCCAGTACTTC. Variable domain in full (rest from reference TRBV7-9 and TRBJ2-5): DTGVSQNPRHKITKRGQNVTFRCDPISEHNRLYWYRQTLGQGPEFLTYFQNEAQLEKSRLLSDRFSAERPKGSFSTLEIQRTEQGDSAMYLCASRYTSAQETQYFGPGTRLLVL.

J is TRBJ2-7 and V is TRBV13; TRBD2 is a possible D gene (7 bases). The CDR3 spans 16 residues. Germline V gene sequence: CDR1 PRHDT, CDR2 FYEKMQ (reference sequence). Between the trimmed V and J ends, which lost 0 bases and 2 bases, there was a span of 14 bases. The CDR3 region is CASSLGRGRGAYEQYF. The CDR3 DNA sequence: TGTGCCAGCAGCTTAGGTCGGGGGAGGGGGGCCTACGAGCAGTACTTC.